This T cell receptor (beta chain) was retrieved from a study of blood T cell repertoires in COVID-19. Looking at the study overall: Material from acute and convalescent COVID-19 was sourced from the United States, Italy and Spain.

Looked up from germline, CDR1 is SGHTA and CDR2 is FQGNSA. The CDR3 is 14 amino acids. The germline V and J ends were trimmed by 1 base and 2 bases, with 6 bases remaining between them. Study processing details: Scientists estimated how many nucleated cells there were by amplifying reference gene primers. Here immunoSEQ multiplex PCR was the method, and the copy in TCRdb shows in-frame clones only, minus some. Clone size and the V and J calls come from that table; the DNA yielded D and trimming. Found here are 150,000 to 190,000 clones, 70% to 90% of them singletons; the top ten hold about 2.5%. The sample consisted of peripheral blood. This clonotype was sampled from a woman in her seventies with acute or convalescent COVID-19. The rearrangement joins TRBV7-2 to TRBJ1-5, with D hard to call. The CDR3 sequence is CASSLDYRNQPQHF. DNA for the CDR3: TGTGCCAGCAGCTTAGACTACCGCAATCAGCCCCAGCATTTT. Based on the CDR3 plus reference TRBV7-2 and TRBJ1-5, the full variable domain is GAGVSQSPSNKVTEKGKDVELRCDPISGHTALYWYRQSLGQGLEFLIYFQGNSAPDKSGLPSDRFSAERTGGSVSTLTIQRTQQEDSAVYLCASSLDYRNQPQHFGDGTRLSIL.